Each of the 6 T cell receptor beta chains below was sequenced from the same sample in a study of CD8 T cells in ankylosing spondylitis. The study's findings and limits: A motif in TCR beta, a set of fewer than ten highly homologous variants, appeared characteristic of ankylosing spondylitis blood.

MiXCR was run by TCRdb on the 5' RACE reads, yielding one entry per CDR3 protein. Of about 460,000 distinct CDR3 sequences in the sample, approximately 5% are singletons; the top ten hold approximately 4%. The antigens of these receptors remain unknown. The sequencing input was blood, either unsorted or a sorted T cell fraction (not recorded which). The source of these receptors is a male donor with ankylosing spondylitis.

This clonotype was picked up many times. The CDR3 reads CASTIRALRADTQYF. The CDR3 nucleotides read TGTGCCAGCACCATTCGGGCTCTCCGAGCAGATACGCAGTATTTT. This sequence joins TRBV12-3 or TRBV12-4 and TRBJ2-3; no reliable D call. V was cut by 7 bases and J by 4 bases, with 18 bases left in between. The length of the CDR3 is 15 residues.

This clonotype has ten or more counts. This chain connects TRBV5-1 to TRBJ1-6; D not resolved. V lost 0 bases and J lost 6, with 4 bases in between. This CDR3 spans 13 amino acids. Germline V lookup: CDR1 SGHRS, CDR2 YFSETQ. The CDR3 sequence: CASSLGFNSPLHF. The CDR3, as DNA: TGCGCCAGCAGCTTGGGATTTAATTCACCCCTCCACTTT.

This clonotype has a count of ten or more. This chain joins TRBV4-3 and TRBJ2-3, with D possibly matching TRBD2 (5 bases). The CDR3 loop spans 14 amino acids. The V end was cut by 4 bases, the J end by 2 bases, with 10 bases between. Per the germline V gene, CDR1 is LGHNA and CDR2 is YSLEER. CDR3 in amino acids: CASSPSSFTDTQYF. For the CDR3, the DNA is TGCGCCAGCAGCCCCTCTAGCTTCACAGATACGCAGTATTTT.

This chain joins TRBV10-3 and TRBJ2-5; TRBD2 matches at 11 bases. Trimming took 10 bases from V and 4 from J; bases not matched to a gene: 5. The germline gives CDR1 ENHRY, CDR2 SYGVKD. The length of the CDR3 is 13 residues. CDR3 region: CATSGLAGETQYF. The CDR3 region has the DNA TGTGCCACCTCCGGACTAGCGGGAGAGACCCAGTACTTC.

This clonotype was counted only a few times. V usage is TRBV20-1 and J usage is TRBJ1-2; weak D call: TRBD1 (6 bases). Per the germline V gene, CDR1 is DFQATT and CDR2 is SNEGSKA (reference sequence). CDR3 length equals 16 residues. V gave up 5 bases and J gave up 0 bases, with 19 bases separating them. The CDR3 is CSAPLLGGQPNYGYTF. The CDR3 nucleotides are TGCAGTGCTCCCCTGTTAGGGGGGCAGCCTAACTATGGCTACACCTTC.

This clonotype has just a few counts. The rearrangement links TRBV27 to TRBJ2-5, with D perhaps TRBD2 (6 bases). Germline V gives CDR1 MNHEY, CDR2 SMNVEV (reference sequence). Trimming pared 5 bases from V and 1 base from J, leaving 23 bases between. The CDR3 length is 18 residues. In DNA form, the CDR3 reads TGTGCCAGCAGTATAACCCCCCCCCCGTCGGGAGTCCAAGAGACCCAGTACTTC. This encodes CASSITPPPSGVQETQYF.